This is a list of T cell receptor beta chains from one sample in a study of blood T cell repertoires in COVID-19. This table comes from immunoSEQ multiplex PCR, and its TCRdb copy is limited to in-frame clones, with some not included. The sample has 60,000 to 85,000 clones, 83% seen once. Sequencing was done on a sample of peripheral blood. Source of these receptors: a man older than 75 with acute or convalescent COVID-19. Both conserved end residues are trimmed from each CDR3. Fields, in order: CDR3 length, V gene, J gene, CDR3 protein.

CDR3 length: 12
V gene: TRBV5-4
J gene: TRBJ2-1
CDR3 protein: ASSSLLAGGKQF

CDR3 length: 11
V gene: TRBV12-3/TRBV12-4
J gene: TRBJ2-1
CDR3 protein: ASSPPAGNEQF

CDR3 length: 13
V gene: TRBV21-1
J gene: TRBJ1-6
CDR3 protein: ASSKGAGADSPLH

CDR3 length: 12
V gene: TRBV28
J gene: TRBJ1-2
CDR3 protein: ASSLFVEALGYT

CDR3 length: 13
V gene: TRBV2
J gene: TRBJ2-5
CDR3 protein: ASSEALTGKETQY

CDR3 length: 13
V gene: TRBV5-5
J gene: TRBJ2-7
CDR3 protein: ASSFGMGLAYEQY

CDR3 length: 12
V gene: TRBV14
J gene: TRBJ2-1
CDR3 protein: ASSFSSPLDEQF

CDR3 length: 13
V gene: TRBV19
J gene: TRBJ1-2
CDR3 protein: ASSIWTDANYGYT

CDR3 length: 13
V gene: TRBV5-1
J gene: TRBJ1-1
CDR3 protein: ASSFQQGGGTEAF

CDR3 length: 10
V gene: TRBV11-3
J gene: TRBJ1-1
CDR3 protein: ASSFSNTEAF

CDR3 length: 11
V gene: TRBV10-2
J gene: TRBJ1-4
CDR3 protein: ASRPGVDEKLF

CDR3 length: 13
V gene: TRBV4-1
J gene: TRBJ2-7
CDR3 protein: ASTSRTGNSYEQY

CDR3 length: 11
V gene: TRBV27
J gene: TRBJ1-5
CDR3 protein: ASSLDWSQPQH

CDR3 length: 13
V gene: TRBV7-2
J gene: TRBJ2-5
CDR3 protein: ASSNRDRGQETQY

CDR3 length: 11
V gene: TRBV15
J gene: TRBJ1-2
CDR3 protein: ATSARDRAGYT

CDR3 length: 13
V gene: TRBV18
J gene: TRBJ1-5
CDR3 protein: ASSPQGGYNQPQH

CDR3 length: 9
V gene: TRBV20-1
J gene: TRBJ2-7
CDR3 protein: SAGHSYEQY

CDR3 length: 10
V gene: TRBV27
J gene: TRBJ2-7
CDR3 protein: ASHSADSEQY

CDR3 length: 11
V gene: TRBV12-3/TRBV12-4
J gene: TRBJ1-1
CDR3 protein: ASSFYLNTEAF

CDR3 length: 12
V gene: TRBV7-9
J gene: TRBJ1-1
CDR3 protein: ASSLRQGRFDAF

CDR3 length: 9
V gene: TRBV28
J gene: TRBJ1-2
CDR3 protein: ASSFTSGYT

CDR3 length: 13
V gene: TRBV28
J gene: TRBJ1-5
CDR3 protein: ASRGTGGSNQPQH